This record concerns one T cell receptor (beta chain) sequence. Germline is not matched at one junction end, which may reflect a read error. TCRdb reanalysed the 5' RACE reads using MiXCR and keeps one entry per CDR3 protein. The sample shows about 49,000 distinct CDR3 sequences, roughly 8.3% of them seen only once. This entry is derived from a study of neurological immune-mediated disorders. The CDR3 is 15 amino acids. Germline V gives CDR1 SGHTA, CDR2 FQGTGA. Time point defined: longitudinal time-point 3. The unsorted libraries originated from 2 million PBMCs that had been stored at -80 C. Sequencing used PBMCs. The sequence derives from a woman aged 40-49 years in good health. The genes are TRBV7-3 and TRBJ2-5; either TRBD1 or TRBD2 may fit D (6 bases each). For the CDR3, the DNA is TGTACCAGCAGCGCCGTGGGGGGCTTCGCTGAGACCCAGTACTTC. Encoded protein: CTSSAVGGFAETQYF.